This T cell receptor (beta chain) was captured by sequencing in a study of T cell responses to AZD1222 COVID-19 vaccine. General observations from the study: An increase in Spike-specific TCR breadth and depth was observed after two AZD1222 doses.

Sequencing used immunoSEQ multiplex PCR; TCRdb keeps in-frame clones, though not all of them. The profile shows about 120,000 clones, approximately 92% of them singletons. Points on this clone: Its antigen remains unknown.

The CDR3 consists of 16 residues. Trimming stripped 0 bases from V and 5 bases from J, with 17 bases between. Germline lookup yields CDR1 MNHEY and CDR2 SVGAGI. The V and J genes are TRBV6-5 and TRBJ2-7; D tentatively fits TRBD1 or TRBD2 (6 bases each). The sample in question was peripheral blood, obtained 28 days after the second dose of the MenACWY control vaccine. The clonotype originates from an adult who received the MenACWY meningococcal vaccine as a control. The CDR3 coding sequence is TGTGCCAGCAGTTACTCCCGTACGAGGAGGGGGGACGAGCAGTACTTC. Translating it yields CASSYSRTRRGDEQYF.